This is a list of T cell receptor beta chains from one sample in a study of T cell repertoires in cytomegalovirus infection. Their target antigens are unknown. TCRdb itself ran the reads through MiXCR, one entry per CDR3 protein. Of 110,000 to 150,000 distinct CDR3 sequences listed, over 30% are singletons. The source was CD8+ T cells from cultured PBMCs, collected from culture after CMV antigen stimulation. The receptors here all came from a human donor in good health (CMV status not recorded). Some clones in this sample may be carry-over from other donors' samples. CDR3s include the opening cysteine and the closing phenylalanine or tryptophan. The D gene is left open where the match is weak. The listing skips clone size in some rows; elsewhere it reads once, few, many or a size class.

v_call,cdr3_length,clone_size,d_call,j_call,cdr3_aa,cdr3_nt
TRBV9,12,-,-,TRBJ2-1,CASSVNGNEQFF,TGTGCCAGCAGCGTAAACGGCAATGAGCAGTTCTTC
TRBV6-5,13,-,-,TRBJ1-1,CASSSGTLTEAFF,TGTGCCAGCAGTTCCGGGACGTTGACTGAAGCTTTCTTT
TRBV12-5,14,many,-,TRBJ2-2,CASEGTANTGELFF,TGTGCTAGTGAAGGTACAGCGAACACCGGGGAGCTGTTTTTT
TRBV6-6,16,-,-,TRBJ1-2,CASSYLEGATNYGYTF,TGTGCCAGCAGTTACTTGGAGGGTGCGACTAACTATGGCTACACCTTC
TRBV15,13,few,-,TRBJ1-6,CATSRDEGEPLHF,TGTGCCACCAGCAGAGATGAGGGGGAACCCCTCCACTTT
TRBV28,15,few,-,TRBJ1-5,CASSLGQGYRQPQHF,TGTGCCAGCAGTTTGGGCCAGGGATACCGTCAGCCCCAGCATTTT
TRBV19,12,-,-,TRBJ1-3,CASSDRSNTIYF,TGTGCCAGTAGTGATCGCAGCAACACCATATATTTT
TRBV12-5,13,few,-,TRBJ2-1,CASGLGVYNEQFF,TGTGCTAGTGGTTTGGGAGTATACAATGAGCAGTTCTTC
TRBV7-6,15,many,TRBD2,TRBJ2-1,CASSQGLAGSNEQFF,TGTGCCAGCAGCCAGGGACTAGCGGGTTCTAATGAGCAGTTCTTC
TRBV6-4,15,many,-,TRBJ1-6,CATLGTGTQYSPLHF,TGTGCCACCCTGGGAACAGGGACCCAGTATTCACCCCTCCACTTT
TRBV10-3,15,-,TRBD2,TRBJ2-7,CAISEYVGGTYEQYF,TGTGCCATCAGTGAGTACGTGGGGGGGACCTACGAGCAGTACTTC
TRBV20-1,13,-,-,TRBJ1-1,CSASKATGTEAFF,TGCAGTGCTTCAAAGGCAACAGGTACTGAAGCTTTCTTT
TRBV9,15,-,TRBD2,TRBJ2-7,CASSAHRGGAVEQYF,TGTGCCAGCAGCGCCCATCGCGGGGGGGCTGTCGAGCAGTACTTC
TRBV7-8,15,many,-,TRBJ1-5,CASSLAATVNQPQHF,TGTGCCAGCAGCTTAGCTGCGACGGTAAATCAGCCCCAGCATTTT
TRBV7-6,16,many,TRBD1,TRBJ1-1,CASSHRDRAVNTEAFF,TGTGCCAGCAGCCACCGGGACAGGGCTGTGAACACTGAAGCTTTCTTT
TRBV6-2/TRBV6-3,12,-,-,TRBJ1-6,CASSYGTSPLHF,TGTGCCAGCAGTTACGGCACTTCACCCCTCCACTTT
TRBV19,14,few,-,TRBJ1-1,CASSIRGGNTEAFF,TGTGCCAGTAGTATCCGGGGTGGGAACACTGAAGCTTTCTTT
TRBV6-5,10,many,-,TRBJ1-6,CASRWSPLHF,TGTGCCAGCAGGTGGTCACCCCTCCACTTT
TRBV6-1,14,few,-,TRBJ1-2,CASAPQGGGDGYTF,TGTGCCAGCGCCCCACAGGGCGGGGGTGATGGCTACACCTTC
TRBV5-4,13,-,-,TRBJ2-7,CASSLGGSDEQYF,TGTGCCAGCAGCTTGGGGGGCTCGGACGAGCAGTACTTC
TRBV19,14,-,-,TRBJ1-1,CASSTLYLKEGAFF,TGTGCCAGTAGTACCCTGTACCTCAAGGAGGGAGCTTTCTTT
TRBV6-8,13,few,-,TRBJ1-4,CASSSGANEKLFF,TGTGCCAGCAGTTCAGGGGCTAATGAAAAACTGTTTTTT
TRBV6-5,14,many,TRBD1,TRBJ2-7,CASSLGQGAYEQYF,TGTGCCAGCAGTTTAGGACAGGGGGCCTACGAGCAGTACTTC
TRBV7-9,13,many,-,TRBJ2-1,CASSKTANNEQFF,TGTGCCAGCAGCAAGACAGCGAACAATGAGCAGTTCTTC
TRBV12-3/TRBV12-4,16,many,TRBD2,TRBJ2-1,CASSPYAGGPSDEQFF,TGTGCCAGCAGTCCATATGCGGGGGGGCCCTCGGATGAGCAGTTCTTC
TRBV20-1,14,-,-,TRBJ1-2,CSASPGGDAYGYTF,TGCAGTGCTTCCCCAGGCGGGGACGCCTATGGCTACACCTTC
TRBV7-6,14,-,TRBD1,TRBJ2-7,CASSPRDRFYEQYF,TGTGCCAGCAGCCCCCGGGACAGATTCTACGAGCAGTACTTC
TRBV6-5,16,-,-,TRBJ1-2,CASSDGVVSHSYGYTF,TGTGCCAGCAGCGACGGGGTCGTCTCACATTCCTATGGCTACACCTTC
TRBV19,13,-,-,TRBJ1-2,CASSLGLRNGYTF,TGTGCCAGTAGTCTCGGACTGCGTAACGGCTACACCTTC
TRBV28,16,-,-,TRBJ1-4,CASSSTGLWTNEKLFF,TGTGCCAGCAGTAGTACGGGGTTGTGGACTAATGAAAAACTGTTTTTT
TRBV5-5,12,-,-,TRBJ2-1,CASSFTGNSGFF,TGTGCCAGCAGCTTCACAGGGAATAGCGGGTTCTTC
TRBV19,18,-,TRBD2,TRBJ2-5,CASSIGRMEGLAEETQYF,TGTGCCAGTAGTATAGGCCGGATGGAGGGACTAGCGGAAGAGACCCAGTACTTC
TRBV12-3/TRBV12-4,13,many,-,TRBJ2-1,CASTLGSYNEQFF,TGTGCCAGCACCCTGGGGAGCTACAATGAGCAGTTCTTC
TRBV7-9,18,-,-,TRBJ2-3,CASTPRSPGPTSTDTQYF,TGTGCCAGCACCCCAAGGTCCCCGGGACCCACTAGCACAGATACGCAGTATTTT
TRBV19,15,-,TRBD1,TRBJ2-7,CASSKPGQGASEQYF,TGTGCCAGTAGTAAACCGGGACAGGGGGCGTCCGAGCAGTACTTC
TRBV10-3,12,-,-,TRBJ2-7,CAISVDGYEQYF,TGTGCCATCAGTGTTGACGGCTACGAGCAGTACTTC
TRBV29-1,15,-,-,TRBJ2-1,CSVEGGRTGFNEQFF,TGCAGCGTTGAAGGGGGAAGAACCGGGTTCAATGAGCAGTTCTTC
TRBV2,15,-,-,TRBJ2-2,CASSEGVINTGELFF,TGTGCCAGCAGTGAGGGAGTAATCAACACCGGGGAGCTGTTTTTT
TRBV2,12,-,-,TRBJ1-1,CAREQMNTEAFF,TGTGCCAGGGAGCAGATGAACACTGAAGCTTTCTTT
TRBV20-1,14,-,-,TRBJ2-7,CSAEGTISPYEQYF,TGCAGTGCTGAAGGGACCATCAGCCCTTACGAGCAGTACTTC
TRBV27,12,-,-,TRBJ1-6,CASSFPRSPLHF,TGTGCCAGCAGTTTCCCCCGGTCACCCCTCCACTTT
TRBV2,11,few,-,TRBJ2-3,CASNDRKTQYF,TGTGCCAGCAATGACAGAAAGACGCAGTATTTT
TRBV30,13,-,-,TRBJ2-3,CAWSEGAGRTQYF,TGTGCCTGGAGTGAGGGCGCGGGCCGAACGCAGTATTTT